This TCR beta chain was found in a study of blood T cell repertoires in COVID-19. Study information: Nucleic acid was either cDNA or gDNA, and it came from T cells, B-cell-depleted T cells, or PBMCs.

Clones were sequenced by immunoSEQ multiplex PCR, and TCRdb holds only the in-frame ones, with some missing. There are approximately 230,000 clones in the sample; approximately 90% occur only once, and roughly 4% lies in the top ten. Those who participated ranged in age from roughly 18 to 89 years and resided in about two dozen US areas. Membership in each cohort depended on participant-reported clinical history. V dropped 3 bases and J dropped 4 bases, with 11 bases sitting between them. Germline assignment: CDR1 SGHTA and CDR2 FQGNSA. This CDR3 has 14 amino acids. This chain joins TRBV7-2 and TRBJ2-3; TRBD2 is a possible D gene (5 bases). Sequenced sample: PBMCs or T cells enriched from blood (not recorded which). This clonotype was obtained from a woman in her twenties or thirties who had recovered from COVID-19. CDR3 bases: TGTGCCAGCAGCTTGAGGGTGGCCGCAGATACGCAGTATTTT. As protein: CASSLRVAADTQYF.